The present T cell receptor (beta chain) was sequenced within a study of early T cells in non-severe SARS-CoV-2 infection. For the study at large: Unsorted whole-blood RNA was sequenced in bulk, leaving chains unpaired.

V lost 0 bases, J lost 8 bases, and 6 bases lay in between. From germline, CDR1 is SGHNT and CDR2 YYREEE (reference sequence). The CDR3 runs to 12 residues. The study's findings and limits: Matching with VDJdb favored anti-spike CD8 responses (missing private and CD4 specificities).

This clonotype was counted at least ten times. Its target is unknown. Tagging with unique molecular identifiers was applied to individual cDNA molecules. MiXCR was run by TCRdb on the 5' RACE reads, yielding one entry per CDR3 protein. The sample carries roughly 32,000 distinct CDR3 sequences, about 6.5% recorded once. Material: whole blood. The chain recombines TRBV5-4 with TRBJ2-1; D is unclear. The TCR comes from an adult who was a healthcare worker with PCR-confirmed SARS-CoV-2 infection or an uninfected control (not recorded which). The chain's CDR3 is CASSLGGYEQFF. In DNA form, the CDR3 reads TGTGCCAGCAGCTTGGGGGGATATGAGCAGTTCTTC.